The rows below give T cell receptor beta chains drawn from one sample of a study of blood T cell repertoires in COVID-19. Profiling relied on immunoSEQ multiplex PCR, and the TCRdb table lists in-frame clones only, not all of them. The table records roughly 160,000 clones, around four fifths of them present only once. The sample consisted of PBMCs or T cells enriched from blood (not recorded which). The receptors shown here come from a woman aged 60-75 years who had recovered from COVID-19. The CDR3 runs from the conserved cysteine through the conserved F or W. A D gene is named only where the DNA matches it firmly. Not all rows give a size; the values are once, few, many and, for expanded clones, a class.

v_gene: TRBV11-3
d_gene: NA
abundance: few
j_gene: TRBJ2-6
CDR3aa: CASSQGTDSGANVLTF
CDR3nt: TGTGCCAGCAGCCAGGGGACGGACTCTGGGGCCAACGTCCTGACTTTC

v_gene: TRBV5-1
d_gene: TRBD1
abundance: few
j_gene: TRBJ1-2
CDR3aa: CATGPGTGSYGYTF
CDR3nt: TGCGCCACGGGACCCGGGACAGGGAGCTATGGCTACACCTTC

v_gene: TRBV5-1
d_gene: TRBD1
abundance: NA
j_gene: TRBJ2-7
CDR3aa: CASTDTTGAYEQYF
CDR3nt: TGCGCCAGCACCGACACGACAGGGGCCTACGAGCAGTACTTC

v_gene: TRBV5-1
d_gene: NA
abundance: NA
j_gene: TRBJ1-6
CDR3aa: CASSLDSRGNSPLHF
CDR3nt: TGCGCCAGCAGCTTGGATTCCAGGGGTAATTCACCCCTCCACTTT

v_gene: TRBV30
d_gene: TRBD1
abundance: NA
j_gene: TRBJ2-1
CDR3aa: CAWSVGGTGPNEQFF
CDR3nt: TGTGCCTGGAGTGTAGGCGGGACAGGACCTAATGAGCAGTTCTTC

v_gene: TRBV18
d_gene: TRBD2
abundance: NA
j_gene: TRBJ2-1
CDR3aa: CASSPQRDYSYNEQFF
CDR3nt: TGTGCCAGCTCACCACAGCGGGACTACTCCTACAATGAGCAGTTCTTC

v_gene: TRBV28
d_gene: NA
abundance: NA
j_gene: TRBJ2-1
CDR3aa: CASSLVQGTSDEQFF
CDR3nt: TGTGCCAGCAGCCTCGTACAGGGTACATCGGATGAGCAGTTCTTC

v_gene: TRBV24-1
d_gene: TRBD1
abundance: NA
j_gene: TRBJ1-1
CDR3aa: CAIGQGSNTEAFF
CDR3nt: TGTGCCATCGGACAGGGCTCGAACACTGAAGCTTTCTTT

v_gene: TRBV19
d_gene: TRBD1
abundance: NA
j_gene: TRBJ2-7
CDR3aa: CASSISTGVNYEQYF
CDR3nt: TGTGCCAGTAGTATCTCAACAGGGGTGAACTACGAGCAGTACTTC

v_gene: TRBV3-1/TRBV3-2
d_gene: TRBD1
abundance: NA
j_gene: TRBJ1-2
CDR3aa: CASSQDIRGRGYGYTF
CDR3nt: TGTGCCAGCAGCCAAGATATCAGGGGGCGAGGCTATGGCTACACCTTC

v_gene: TRBV24-1
d_gene: NA
abundance: NA
j_gene: TRBJ1-5
CDR3aa: CATSEVDRNQPQHF
CDR3nt: TGTGCCACCAGTGAGGTGGACAGAAATCAGCCCCAGCATTTT

v_gene: TRBV14
d_gene: NA
abundance: few
j_gene: TRBJ1-2
CDR3aa: CASSPGRGPYGYTF
CDR3nt: TGTGCCAGCAGCCCGGGCAGGGGACCCTATGGCTACACCTTC

v_gene: TRBV19
d_gene: TRBD2
abundance: NA
j_gene: TRBJ2-5
CDR3aa: CASSKTSGAETQYF
CDR3nt: TGTGCCAGTAGTAAGACTAGCGGAGCAGAGACCCAGTACTTC

v_gene: TRBV30
d_gene: TRBD2
abundance: NA
j_gene: TRBJ2-3
CDR3aa: CAWSAFIAGPSPDTQYF
CDR3nt: TGTGCCTGGAGTGCCTTTATAGCGGGGCCCAGCCCAGATACGCAGTATTTT

v_gene: TRBV5-1
d_gene: NA
abundance: NA
j_gene: TRBJ1-3
CDR3aa: CASSRDSGNTIYF
CDR3nt: TGCGCCAGCAGCCGGGACTCTGGAAACACCATATATTTT

v_gene: TRBV5-1
d_gene: TRBD2
abundance: NA
j_gene: TRBJ2-7
CDR3aa: CARSRRLAAPYEQYF
CDR3nt: TGCGCCAGATCTCGGAGGCTAGCGGCTCCCTACGAGCAGTACTTC

v_gene: TRBV2
d_gene: NA
abundance: NA
j_gene: TRBJ2-4
CDR3aa: CASTGQTLAKNIQYF
CDR3nt: TGTGCCAGCACCGGACAGACTTTAGCCAAAAACATTCAGTACTTC

v_gene: TRBV28
d_gene: NA
abundance: NA
j_gene: TRBJ2-3
CDR3aa: CASSLGNSLSTDTQYF
CDR3nt: TGTGCCAGCAGTTTAGGAAACAGTCTTAGCACAGATACGCAGTATTTT

v_gene: TRBV4-1
d_gene: TRBD1
abundance: NA
j_gene: TRBJ1-2
CDR3aa: CASSQDSETGSSGYTF
CDR3nt: TGCGCCAGCAGCCAAGATTCAGAGACAGGGTCGAGCGGCTACACCTTC

v_gene: TRBV24-1
d_gene: NA
abundance: NA
j_gene: TRBJ2-1
CDR3aa: CATSDMETTVYNEQFF
CDR3nt: TGTGCCACCAGTGATATGGAGACTACCGTATACAATGAGCAGTTCTTC

v_gene: TRBV2
d_gene: TRBD2
abundance: NA
j_gene: TRBJ2-7
CDR3aa: CASTGVLAGGGGSYEQYF
CDR3nt: TGTGCCAGCACCGGGGTACTAGCGGGAGGCGGGGGCTCCTACGAGCAGTACTTC

v_gene: TRBV11-2
d_gene: NA
abundance: NA
j_gene: TRBJ1-2
CDR3aa: CASSLDRAGDGYTF
CDR3nt: TGTGCCAGCAGCTTAGATCGGGCCGGGGATGGCTACACCTTC

v_gene: TRBV19
d_gene: TRBD2
abundance: once
j_gene: TRBJ2-3
CDR3aa: CASRTGTSGTDTQYF
CDR3nt: TGTGCCAGTAGAACCGGGACTAGCGGAACAGATACGCAGTATTTT

v_gene: TRBV7-9
d_gene: NA
abundance: NA
j_gene: TRBJ2-5
CDR3aa: CASTPFQETQYF
CDR3nt: TGTGCCAGCACCCCCTTCCAAGAGACCCAGTACTTC

v_gene: TRBV18
d_gene: TRBD1
abundance: NA
j_gene: TRBJ1-1
CDR3aa: CASSPRDRGVGSTEAFF
CDR3nt: TGTGCCAGCTCACCCCGGGACAGGGGGGTGGGGAGCACTGAAGCTTTCTTT

v_gene: TRBV7-9
d_gene: TRBD1
abundance: NA
j_gene: TRBJ1-5
CDR3aa: CASSLEDGTGGNQPQHF
CDR3nt: TGTGCCAGCAGCTTAGAGGACGGGACAGGGGGCAATCAGCCCCAGCATTTT

v_gene: TRBV18
d_gene: TRBD2
abundance: once
j_gene: TRBJ2-1
CDR3aa: CASSPQGTSGYNEQFF
CDR3nt: TGTGCCAGCTCACCACAGGGGACTAGCGGATACAATGAGCAGTTCTTC

v_gene: TRBV10-1
d_gene: TRBD1
abundance: few
j_gene: TRBJ1-2
CDR3aa: CASSPDREYGYTF
CDR3nt: TGCGCCAGCAGTCCTGACAGGGAATATGGCTACACCTTC

v_gene: TRBV7-3
d_gene: TRBD2
abundance: once
j_gene: TRBJ2-3
CDR3aa: CASSPTSGRTDTQYF
CDR3nt: TGTGCCAGCAGCCCGACTAGCGGGCGTACAGATACGCAGTATTTT

v_gene: TRBV3-1/TRBV3-2
d_gene: TRBD1
abundance: NA
j_gene: TRBJ1-6
CDR3aa: CASRGQGSSPLHF
CDR3nt: TGTGCCAGCAGAGGACAGGGTTCTTCACCCCTCCACTTT

v_gene: TRBV25-1
d_gene: TRBD1
abundance: NA
j_gene: TRBJ1-2
CDR3aa: CASSARQGPYGYTF
CDR3nt: TGTGCCAGCAGTGCCAGACAGGGACCCTATGGCTACACCTTC

v_gene: TRBV24-1
d_gene: TRBD2
abundance: NA
j_gene: TRBJ2-1
CDR3aa: CATSGAGGRSFNEQFF
CDR3nt: TGTGCCACCAGTGGGGCGGGGGGCAGGAGCTTCAATGAGCAGTTCTTC

v_gene: TRBV7-8
d_gene: NA
abundance: few
j_gene: TRBJ1-5
CDR3aa: CASSLETGLDQPQHF
CDR3nt: TGTGCCAGCAGCTTAGAAACAGGATTAGATCAGCCCCAGCATTTT

v_gene: TRBV27
d_gene: TRBD2
abundance: few
j_gene: TRBJ2-1
CDR3aa: CASSKGYGLAILEQFF
CDR3nt: TGTGCCAGCAGTAAAGGTTACGGACTAGCGATCCTTGAGCAGTTCTTC

v_gene: TRBV19
d_gene: NA
abundance: NA
j_gene: TRBJ2-3
CDR3aa: CASTPGLTSTDTQYF
CDR3nt: TGTGCCAGTACCCCCGGACTTACTAGCACAGATACGCAGTATTTT

v_gene: TRBV7-3
d_gene: NA
abundance: NA
j_gene: TRBJ1-1
CDR3aa: CASSPAGGGITEAFF
CDR3nt: TGTGCCAGCAGCCCAGCTGGGGGGGGCATCACTGAAGCTTTCTTT

v_gene: TRBV10-3
d_gene: TRBD2
abundance: NA
j_gene: TRBJ2-1
CDR3aa: CAIQNERERQFF
CDR3nt: TGTGCCATCCAAAACGAGCGGGAACGGCAGTTCTTC

v_gene: TRBV2
d_gene: TRBD1
abundance: NA
j_gene: TRBJ1-6
CDR3aa: CASSAGQPNSPLHF
CDR3nt: TGTGCCAGCAGCGCGGGACAGCCAAATTCACCCCTCCACTTT

v_gene: TRBV9
d_gene: TRBD1
abundance: NA
j_gene: TRBJ1-3
CDR3aa: CASSVVGTAGNTIYF
CDR3nt: TGTGCCAGCAGCGTAGTCGGGACAGCAGGAAACACCATATATTTT

v_gene: TRBV27
d_gene: NA
abundance: NA
j_gene: TRBJ2-7
CDR3aa: CASISPEGQYF
CDR3nt: TGTGCCAGCATCTCCCCAGAGGGGCAGTACTTC

v_gene: TRBV29-1
d_gene: NA
abundance: NA
j_gene: TRBJ1-1
CDR3aa: CSVGTDNTEAFF
CDR3nt: TGCAGCGTTGGGACTGATAACACTGAAGCTTTCTTT

v_gene: TRBV28
d_gene: TRBD2
abundance: NA
j_gene: TRBJ2-1
CDR3aa: CASSGYLAGAYNEQFF
CDR3nt: TGTGCCAGCAGTGGGTATCTAGCGGGAGCTTACAATGAGCAGTTCTTC

v_gene: TRBV28
d_gene: TRBD1
abundance: NA
j_gene: TRBJ2-3
CDR3aa: CASSDRADTQYF
CDR3nt: TGTGCCAGCAGTGACAGGGCGGATACGCAGTATTTT

v_gene: TRBV28
d_gene: TRBD1
abundance: NA
j_gene: TRBJ2-3
CDR3aa: CASSLGQGVTDTQYF
CDR3nt: TGTGCCAGCAGTTTAGGGCAGGGGGTGACAGATACGCAGTATTTT

v_gene: TRBV9
d_gene: NA
abundance: once
j_gene: TRBJ1-5
CDR3aa: CASSVGGHSNQPQHF
CDR3nt: TGTGCCAGCAGCGTAGGAGGGCACAGCAATCAGCCCCAGCATTTT

v_gene: TRBV2
d_gene: NA
abundance: NA
j_gene: TRBJ2-7
CDR3aa: CASRLSSYEQYF
CDR3nt: TGTGCCAGCAGGCTGAGCTCCTACGAGCAGTACTTC

v_gene: TRBV29-1
d_gene: NA
abundance: NA
j_gene: TRBJ2-3
CDR3aa: CSVEGWPTDSTTDTQYF
CDR3nt: TGCAGCGTTGAAGGTTGGCCGACTGATTCTACCACAGATACGCAGTATTTT

v_gene: TRBV11-2
d_gene: TRBD2
abundance: NA
j_gene: TRBJ2-1
CDR3aa: CASSLIGTSGYEQFF
CDR3nt: TGTGCCAGCAGCTTAATCGGCACTAGCGGATATGAGCAGTTCTTC

v_gene: TRBV3-1/TRBV3-2
d_gene: NA
abundance: NA
j_gene: TRBJ1-1
CDR3aa: CASSQNGWAEAFF
CDR3nt: TGTGCCAGCAGCCAAAACGGATGGGCGGAAGCTTTCTTT

v_gene: TRBV27
d_gene: NA
abundance: NA
j_gene: TRBJ1-6
CDR3aa: CASSLVRGSNSPLHF
CDR3nt: TGTGCCAGCAGTTTGGTTAGGGGTAGCAATTCACCCCTCCACTTT

v_gene: TRBV7-3
d_gene: NA
abundance: NA
j_gene: TRBJ1-1
CDR3aa: CASSLQGEGTEAFF
CDR3nt: TGTGCCAGCAGCTTACAGGGTGAAGGCACTGAAGCTTTCTTT

v_gene: TRBV5-6
d_gene: NA
abundance: NA
j_gene: TRBJ2-3
CDR3aa: CASSLALTAADTQYF
CDR3nt: TGTGCCAGCAGCTTGGCCCTCACCGCGGCAGATACGCAGTATTTT

v_gene: TRBV28
d_gene: TRBD1
abundance: NA
j_gene: TRBJ2-7
CDR3aa: CASSSWTGRPYEQYF
CDR3nt: TGTGCCAGCAGTTCGTGGACAGGGAGGCCTTACGAGCAGTACTTC

v_gene: TRBV3-1/TRBV3-2
d_gene: NA
abundance: NA
j_gene: TRBJ2-7
CDR3aa: CASSQGWAPYEQYF
CDR3nt: TGTGCCAGCAGCCAAGGGTGGGCCCCCTACGAGCAGTACTTC

v_gene: TRBV3-1/TRBV3-2
d_gene: TRBD2
abundance: once
j_gene: TRBJ2-2
CDR3aa: CASRGGGPNTGELFF
CDR3nt: TGTGCCAGCAGGGGCGGGGGACCGAACACCGGGGAGCTGTTTTTT

v_gene: TRBV19
d_gene: NA
abundance: NA
j_gene: TRBJ1-1
CDR3aa: CASRFDTEAFF
CDR3nt: TGTGCCAGTAGATTCGACACTGAAGCTTTCTTT

v_gene: TRBV9
d_gene: TRBD2
abundance: NA
j_gene: TRBJ2-1
CDR3aa: CASSRAGGRGEQFF
CDR3nt: TGTGCCAGCAGCCGAGCGGGAGGAAGGGGCGAGCAGTTCTTC